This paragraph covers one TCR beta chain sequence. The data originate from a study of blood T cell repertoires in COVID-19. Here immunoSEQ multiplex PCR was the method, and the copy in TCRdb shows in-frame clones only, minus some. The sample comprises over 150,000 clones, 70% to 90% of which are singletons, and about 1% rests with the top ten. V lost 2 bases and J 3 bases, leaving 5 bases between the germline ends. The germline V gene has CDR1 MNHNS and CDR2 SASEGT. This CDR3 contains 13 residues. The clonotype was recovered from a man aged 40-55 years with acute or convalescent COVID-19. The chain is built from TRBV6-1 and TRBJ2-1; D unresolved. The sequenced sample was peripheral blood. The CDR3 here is CASSEFGYNEQFF. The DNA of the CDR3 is TGTGCCAGCAGTGAATTCGGCTACAATGAGCAGTTCTTC.